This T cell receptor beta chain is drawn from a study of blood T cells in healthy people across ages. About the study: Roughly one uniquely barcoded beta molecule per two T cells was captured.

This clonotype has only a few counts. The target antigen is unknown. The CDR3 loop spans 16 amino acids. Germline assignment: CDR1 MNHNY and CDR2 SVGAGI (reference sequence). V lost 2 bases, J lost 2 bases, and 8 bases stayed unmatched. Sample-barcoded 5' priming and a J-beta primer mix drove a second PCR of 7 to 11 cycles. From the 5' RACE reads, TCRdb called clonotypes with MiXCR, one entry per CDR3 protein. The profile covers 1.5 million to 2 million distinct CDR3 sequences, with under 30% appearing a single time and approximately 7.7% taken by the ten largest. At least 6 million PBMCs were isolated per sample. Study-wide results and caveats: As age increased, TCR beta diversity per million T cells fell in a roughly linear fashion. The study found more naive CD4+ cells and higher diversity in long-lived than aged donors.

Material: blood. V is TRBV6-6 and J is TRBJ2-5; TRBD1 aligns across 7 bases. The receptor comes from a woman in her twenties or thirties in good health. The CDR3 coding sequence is TGTGCCAGCAGTTACATATCGGGGACAGCTCAAGAGACCCAGTACTTC. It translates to CASSYISGTAQETQYF.